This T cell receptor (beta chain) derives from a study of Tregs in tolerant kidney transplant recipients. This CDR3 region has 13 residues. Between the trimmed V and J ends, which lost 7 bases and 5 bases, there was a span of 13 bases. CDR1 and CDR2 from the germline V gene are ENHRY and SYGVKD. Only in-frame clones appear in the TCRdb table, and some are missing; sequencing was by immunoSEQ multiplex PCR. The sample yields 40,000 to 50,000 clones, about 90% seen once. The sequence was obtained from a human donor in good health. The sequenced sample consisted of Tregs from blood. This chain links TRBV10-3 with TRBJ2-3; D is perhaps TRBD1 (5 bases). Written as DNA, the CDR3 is TGTGCCATCACCCCCAGGGTTCAAGATACGCAGTATTTT. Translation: CAITPRVQDTQYF.